The present T cell receptor beta chain was sequenced within a study of cytomegalovirus exposure and HLA in healthy donors. The PCR had 60 Vbeta and 13 Jbeta primers. Repertoires were generated with immunoSEQ multiplex PCR, while TCRdb's copy carries only in-frame clones and drops some. Among roughly 100,000 clones listed, 70% to 80% were seen once. Per germline, CDR1 GTSNPN and CDR2 SVGIG (reference sequence). This CDR3 is built from 12 residues. Note on this clone: At one end the junction does not follow the germline gene, possibly because of a read error.

The chain links TRBV30 to TRBJ2-7, with a possible D match to TRBD1 (6 bases). The material sequenced was PBMCs. The receptor was isolated from a boy between 10 and 17 years old in good health and CMV-seronegative. The CDR3 here is CAWDRTANDQYF. The DNA of the CDR3 is TGTGCCTGGGACAGGACTGCCAACGACCAGTACTTC.